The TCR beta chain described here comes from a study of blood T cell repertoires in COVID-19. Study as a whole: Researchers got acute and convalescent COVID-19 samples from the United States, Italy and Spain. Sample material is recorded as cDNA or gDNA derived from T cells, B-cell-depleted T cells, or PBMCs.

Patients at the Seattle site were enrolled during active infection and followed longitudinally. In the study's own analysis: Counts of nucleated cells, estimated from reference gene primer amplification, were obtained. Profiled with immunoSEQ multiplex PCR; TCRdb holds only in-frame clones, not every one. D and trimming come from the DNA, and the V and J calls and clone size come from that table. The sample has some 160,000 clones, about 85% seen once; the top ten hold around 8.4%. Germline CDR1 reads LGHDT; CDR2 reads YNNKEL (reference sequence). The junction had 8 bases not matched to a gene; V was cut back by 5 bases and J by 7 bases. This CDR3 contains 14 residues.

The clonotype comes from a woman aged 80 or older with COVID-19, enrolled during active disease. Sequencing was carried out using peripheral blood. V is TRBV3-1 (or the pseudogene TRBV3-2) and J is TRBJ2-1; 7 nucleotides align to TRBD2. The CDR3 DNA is TGTGCCAGCAGCTCCCGGGGAGGGAGGAATGAGCAGTTCTTC. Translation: CASSSRGGRNEQFF.